These 13 T cell receptor beta chains were sequenced from one sample in a study of early T cells in non-severe SARS-CoV-2 infection. MiXCR, applied by TCRdb to the 5' RACE reads, yields one record per CDR3 protein. The sample consists of around 75,000 distinct CDR3 sequences, about 9% of them appearing once. Sequences were obtained from whole blood. The receptors originated from an adult who was a healthcare worker with PCR-confirmed SARS-CoV-2 infection or an uninfected control (not recorded which).

The gene calls are TRBV6-1 and TRBJ1-1; no clear D. Per germline, CDR1 MNHNS and CDR2 SASEGT. Trimming took 5 bases from V and 5 from J, leaving 12 bases between them. This CDR3 comprises 13 residues. Written as DNA, the CDR3 is TGTGCCAGCAGTTTACAGAAACCGACTGAAGCTTTCTTT. This translates into CASSLQKPTEAFF.

This clonotype turned up a few times. One junction end disagrees with the germline gene, perhaps due to a read error. This chain joins TRBV29-1 and TRBJ1-1; the D is unclear. The CDR3 spans 12 residues. The germline V gene encodes CDR1 SQVTM and CDR2 ANQGSEA. CDR3 bases: TGCAGCGTTGAAAGTCTGAACGCTGAAGCTTTCTTT. Amino acid sequence: CSVESLNAEAFF.

This clonotype was picked up many times. The chain recombines TRBV7-2 with TRBJ2-6; TRBD1 agrees at 9 bases. J was trimmed by 4 bases and V by 8 bases; bases with no gene match: 12. The CDR3 covers 17 residues. CDR1 is SGHTA and CDR2 is FQGNSA in the germline V gene. The CDR3, as DNA: TGTGCCAGCGCGCGGGACAGGGCGATTACCGGGGCCAACGTCCTGACTTTC. Translated, it gives CASARDRAITGANVLTF.

The V call is TRBV20-1, the J call TRBJ1-1, with a weak D call TRBD1 (5 bases). Per germline, CDR1 DFQATT and CDR2 SNEGSKA (reference sequence). V was shortened by 0 bases and J by 4 bases, with 15 bases between the two germline ends. The CDR3 totals 15 residues. The CDR3 DNA is TGCAGTGCTAGAGATGGTTCGGGGCGAACCACTGAAGCTTTCTTT. This encodes CSARDGSGRTTEAFF.

This clonotype has ten or more counts. This chain links TRBV7-9 with TRBJ1-4; D is ambiguous. V lost 5 bases to trimming and J lost 5 bases, with 15 bases between them. Germline CDR1 is SEHNR and CDR2 is FQNEAQ (reference sequence). The CDR3 is made up of 15 amino acids. CDR3 in amino acids: CASSPPGGGNEKLFF. The CDR3 DNA is TGTGCCAGCAGCCCTCCGGGAGGAGGGAATGAAAAACTGTTTTTT. The whole variable domain, filled in from reference TRBV7-9 and TRBJ1-4, reads DTGVSQNPRHKITKRGQNVTFRCDPISEHNRLYWYRQTLGQGPEFLTYFQNEAQLEKSRLLSDRFSAERPKGSFSTLEIQRTEQGDSAMYLCASSPPGGGNEKLFFGSGTQLSVL.

This clonotype was counted ten times or more. This chain links TRBV29-1 with TRBJ1-3, with D uncertain. Trimming pared 6 bases from V and 8 bases from J, leaving 14 bases between. CDR3 length equals 12 residues. From germline, CDR1 is SQVTM and CDR2 ANQGSEA. The CDR3 protein is CSVKAPGDTIYF. The DNA for the CDR3 is TGCAGCGTGAAGGCCCCCGGGGACACCATATATTTT.

This clonotype showed up just once. A much larger clonotype is one base distant, so this may be a read error. The V gene is TRBV7-9, the J gene TRBJ2-2, with D perhaps matching TRBD1 or TRBD2 (5 bases each). The CDR3 totals 16 residues. CDR1 and CDR2 (germline): SEHNR, FQNEAQ (reference sequence). CDR3: CASGLARLQDTGELFF. The CDR3, as DNA: TGTGCCAGCGGCTTAGCGCGCTTACAGGACACCGGGGAGCTGTTTTTT.

The CDR3: CASGDPEWGGELFF. CDR3 bases: TGTGCCAGCGGGGACCCGGAATGGGGCGGGGAGCTGTTTTTT. The rearrangement joins TRBV25-1 to TRBJ2-2; D could derive from TRBD1 or TRBD2 (5 bases each). The CDR3 contains 14 residues. CDR1 and CDR2 (germline): MGHDK, SYGVNS. Trimming removed 8 bases at V and 7 bases at J, with 17 bases between.

This clonotype has a count of ten or more. The chain uses TRBV2 and TRBJ2-7; D ambiguous. CDR3 length: 14 amino acids. Trimming shortened V by 4 bases and J by 5 bases, and 15 bases separated the two germline ends. The germline V gene has CDR1 SNHLY and CDR2 FYNNEI. The CDR3 DNA is TGTGCCAGCAGTGTACGACCGCGGACCCACGAGCAGTACTTC. This translates into CASSVRPRTHEQYF.

There are a few counts of this clonotype. This CDR3 reads CASSLQGTTYEQYF. The CDR3 nucleotides read TGCGCCAGCAGCCTGCAGGGGACGACCTACGAGCAGTACTTC. The chain carries TRBV5-1 and TRBJ2-7; D is perhaps TRBD1 (6 bases). Trimming took off 4 bases at V and 2 bases at J, with 13 bases between the two ends. Germline-derived CDR1 and CDR2 are SGHRS and YFSETQ. The CDR3 totals 14 residues.

This clonotype was seen more than once but under ten times. This chain links TRBV7-3 with TRBJ2-5; 12 positions match TRBD2. CDR1 and CDR2 (germline): SGHTA, FQGTGA. CDR3 length equals 15 residues. V lost 5 bases and J lost 5; bases outside the gene matches: 6. CDR3 nucleotide sequence: TGTGCCAGCAGCAAGACTAGCGGGAGCTTGGAGACCCAGTACTTC. As protein: CASSKTSGSLETQYF.

This clonotype was detected ten times or more. The rearrangement links TRBV7-9 to TRBJ2-7; D unclear. The germline V gene encodes CDR1 SEHNR and CDR2 FQNEAQ (reference sequence). The ends were cut back, 2 bases at V and 3 bases at J, with 8 bases in the middle. The CDR3 is 13 residues long. The CDR3: CASSLMGNYEQYF. The CDR3 coding sequence is TGTGCCAGCAGCTTAATGGGCAACTACGAGCAGTACTTC. Filled out from reference TRBV7-9 and TRBJ2-7, the complete variable domain reads DTGVSQNPRHKITKRGQNVTFRCDPISEHNRLYWYRQTLGQGPEFLTYFQNEAQLEKSRLLSDRFSAERPKGSFSTLEIQRTEQGDSAMYLCASSLMGNYEQYFGPGTRLTVT.

This clonotype has at least ten counts. The J gene is TRBJ1-5, the V gene TRBV11-2; D unclear. Trimming took off 5 bases at V and 5 bases at J, with 7 bases between the two ends. There are 12 residues in the CDR3. The V gene's germline CDR1 is SGHAT and CDR2 FQNNGV. The CDR3 coding sequence is TGTGCCAGCAGCACCGGCGATCAGCCCCAGCATTTT. Translating it yields CASSTGDQPQHF.